This passage covers 3 T cell receptor beta chains from one sample sequenced in a study of cytomegalovirus exposure and HLA in healthy donors. PCR used 60 Vbeta primers and 13 Jbeta primers. Assay used: immunoSEQ multiplex PCR; TCRdb lists only in-frame clones, some missing. The data contain about 110,000 clones, about three quarters of them seen just once; the ten biggest clones take up 2.5% to 3.5%. Sequencing was done on a sample of PBMCs. These receptors originate from a woman in her fifties or sixties in good health and CMV-seropositive.

This clone was seen once. The V gene is TRBV5-5, the J gene TRBJ2-2; perhaps TRBD2 as D (7 bases). This CDR3 contains 18 residues. The V end was cut by 4 bases, the J end by 1 base, with 20 bases between. Germline V gene lookup returns CDR1 SGHKS and CDR2 YYEKEE (reference sequence). The CDR3 region has the DNA TGTGCCAGCAGCGAAAACCCGGGGGGACATTGGAACACCGGGGAGCTGTTTTTT. Translating gives CASSENPGGHWNTGELFF. Looking up the rest from reference TRBV5-5 and TRBJ2-2 gives the full variable domain: DAGVTQSPTHLIKTRGQQVTLRCSPISGHKSVSWYQQVLGQGPQFIFQYYEKEERGRGNFPDRFSARQFPNYSSELNVNALLLGDSALYLCASSENPGGHWNTGELFFGEGSRLTVL.

This clone was counted between two and nine times. The chain joins TRBV19 to TRBJ1-1; D uncertain. This CDR3 is 14 amino acids long. The germline CDR1 and CDR2 sequences are LNHDA and SQIVND (reference sequence). The CDR3 nucleotides are TGTGCGACTTCTCTGTTCGTTGGCGACACTGAAGCTTTCTTT. Translating gives CATSLFVGDTEAFF.

The J gene is TRBJ2-7, the V gene TRBV18, with D possibly TRBD1 on 5 matching bases. Per the germline V gene, CDR1 is KGHSH and CDR2 is LQKENI. The CDR3 consists of 12 residues. V gave up 3 bases and J gave up 6 bases, with 9 bases separating them. As DNA, the CDR3 is TGTGCCAGCTCACCGCGCCAGGGCGAGCAGTACTTC. It specifies CASSPRQGEQYF.